This passage covers 25 T cell receptor beta chains from one sample sequenced in a study of OX40 agonist ivuxolimab in advanced cancers. Using immunoSEQ multiplex PCR, the repertoire was profiled, and TCRdb retains in-frame clones only, with some absent. The repertoire holds 55,000 to 70,000 clones, roughly 87% seen once, with around 3.5% in the top ten. The specimen comprised CD4+ or CD8+ T cells sorted from blood, sampled in a trial of the OX40 agonist ivuxolimab. The receptors come from an adult with an advanced solid tumor such as melanoma, head and neck, liver or kidney cancer.

This chain links TRBV19 with TRBJ1-5; D is uncertain. The CDR3 is 15 residues long. V lost 3 bases and J 0 bases, leaving 9 bases between the germline ends. In germline, CDR1 is LNHDA, CDR2 SQIVND (reference sequence). The CDR3 sequence: CASSIQRNSNQPQHF. CDR3 DNA sequence: TGTGCCAGTAGTATCCAGCGGAATAGCAATCAGCCCCAGCATTTT.

The V call is TRBV28, the J call TRBJ2-1; 10 bases line up with TRBD2. Unmatched junction bases numbered 10, after V lost 6 bases and J lost 5 bases. The CDR3 has 16 residues. From germline, CDR1 is MDHEN and CDR2 SYDVKM. The CDR3 region is CASRPSGGARDNEQFF. For the CDR3, the DNA is TGTGCCAGCAGACCAAGCGGGGGGGCCCGGGACAATGAGCAGTTCTTC.

The V gene is TRBV11-1, the J gene TRBJ2-1; 8 nucleotides line up with TRBD1. The CDR3 consists of 16 residues. The V and J ends lost 0 bases and 2 bases, in that order; junction bases with no gene match: 3. Germline V CDR1 and CDR2: SGHAT, FQDESV (reference sequence). The CDR3 loop reads CASSLAGQGTYNEQFF. DNA for the CDR3: TGTGCCAGCAGCTTAGCAGGACAGGGAACCTACAATGAGCAGTTCTTC.

The chain links TRBV25-1 to TRBJ1-6; D gene uncertain. The CDR3 covers 16 residues. Germline CDR1 MGHDK, CDR2 SYGVNS. Deletions cut 1 base from V and 10 bases from J, with 17 bases between. The CDR3 DNA sequence: TGTGCCAGCAGTGAATTAAAGTACACGGGCGGGTCACCCCTCCACTTT. It specifies CASSELKYTGGSPLHF.

This clone showed up just a few times. The V and J genes are TRBV9 and TRBJ1-5; the D gene is possibly TRBD1 (5 bases). The CDR3 runs 12 residues. Trimming removed 3 bases from V and 9 bases from J, with 10 bases in between. Per germline, CDR1 SGDLS and CDR2 YYNGEE. CDR3 residues: CASSGTGGPQHF. CDR3 DNA sequence: TGTGCCAGCAGCGGAACCGGGGGGCCCCAGCATTTT.

This clone appeared many times. Within the sample, other DNA sequences also encode this same CDR3. This sequence joins TRBV2 and TRBJ1-5; D not certain. From germline, CDR1 is SNHLY and CDR2 FYNNEI. The length of the CDR3 is 13 residues. V was trimmed by 2 bases and J by 4 bases, leaving 6 bases between them. As DNA, the CDR3 is TGTGCCAGCAGTGAAAAAGGGAATCAGCCCCAGCATTTT. The encoded protein is CASSEKGNQPQHF.

This clone has just one count. The chain uses TRBV30 and TRBJ1-2, with a weak D call TRBD1 (5 bases). This CDR3 is 13 amino acids long. Germline V lookup: CDR1 GTSNPN, CDR2 SVGIG (reference sequence). Trimming took 3 bases from V and 1 from J, leaving 9 bases between them. This chain's CDR3 is CAWSADSNYGYTF. The CDR3 DNA follows: TGTGCCTGGAGCGCAGACAGTAACTATGGCTACACCTTC. Full variable domain (remainder filled in from reference TRBV30 and TRBJ1-2): SQTIHQWPATLVQPVGSPLSLECTVEGTSNPNLYWYRQAAGRGLQLLFYSVGIGQISSEVPQNLSASRPQDRQFILSSKKLLLSDSGFYLCAWSADSNYGYTFGSGTRLTVV.

V gene TRBV6-5 combines with J gene TRBJ2-2; 11 positions match TRBD2. The germline V gene has CDR1 MNHEY and CDR2 SVGAGI. V gave up 0 bases and J gave up 7 bases; unmatched junction bases: 1. The CDR3 runs 15 residues. DNA of the CDR3: TGTGCCAGCAGTTACTCGACTAGCGGGGACGGGGAGCTGTTTTTT. Its protein is CASSYSTSGDGELFF.

The chain joins TRBV6-1 to TRBJ2-2; D unresolved. Trimming cost V 7 bases and J 0 bases, with 6 bases left between them. Looked up from germline, CDR1 is MNHNS and CDR2 is SASEGT. The CDR3 extends over 13 amino acids. The CDR3 region is CASNPPNTGELFF. In nucleotides, the CDR3 is TGTGCCAGCAACCCACCGAACACCGGGGAGCTGTTTTTT.

This chain connects TRBV6-6 to TRBJ1-5; 9 nucleotides agree with TRBD1. V was pared by 5 bases and J by 3 bases, with 5 bases of the junction left unmatched. The germline V gene has CDR1 MNHNY and CDR2 SVGAGI (reference sequence). The CDR3 is 15 amino acids. The CDR3 reads CASSPGTGINQPQHF. CDR3 nucleotides: TGTGCCAGCAGTCCCGGGACAGGGATCAATCAGCCCCAGCATTTT.

In DNA, the CDR3 is TGTGCCAGCAGCGTAGAAGTCGGTTACAATGAGCAGTTCTTC. Amino acids: CASSVEVGYNEQFF. V and J are TRBV9 and TRBJ2-1; D call uncertain. Germline lookup yields CDR1 SGDLS and CDR2 YYNGEE. V lost 0 bases and J 4 bases, leaving 8 bases between the germline ends. The CDR3 loop spans 14 amino acids.

The chain has TRBV28 and TRBJ1-3, with D unclear. The germline V gene has CDR1 MDHEN and CDR2 SYDVKM. This CDR3 has 14 amino acids. V lost 2 bases and J 2 bases, leaving 7 bases between the germline ends. The CDR3 here is CASSLVVPGNTIYF. DNA for the CDR3: TGTGCCAGCAGTTTAGTGGTTCCTGGAAACACCATATATTTT.

Only one count was recorded for this clone. This chain links TRBV29-1 with TRBJ2-1, with 8 bases matching TRBD1. V lost 5 bases, J lost 2 bases, and 8 bases stayed unmatched. The length of the CDR3 is 15 residues. The germline gives CDR1 SQVTM, CDR2 ANQGSEA. The CDR3 protein is CSVNARDRPYNEQFF. CDR3 bases: TGCAGCGTTAATGCACGGGACAGGCCCTACAATGAGCAGTTCTTC.

The chain carries TRBV7-9 and TRBJ2-7; the D is unclear. The CDR3 is 14 amino acids. The V end lost 6 bases, the J end lost 6 bases, and 18 bases lay between the germline ends. CDR1 and CDR2 from the germline V gene are SEHNR and FQNEAQ (reference sequence). CDR3 protein: CASRRTESSAEQYF. In DNA form, the CDR3 reads TGTGCCAGCAGGCGGACGGAATCATCGGCCGAGCAGTACTTC.

The chain uses TRBV15 and TRBJ1-4, with a tentative D call TRBD1 (6 bases). Germline CDR1 LNHNV, CDR2 YYDKDF (reference sequence). The CDR3 runs 14 residues. Trimming took off 5 bases at V and 5 bases at J, with 12 bases between the two ends. This CDR3 reads CATSPQGWNEKLFF. The CDR3 region has the DNA TGTGCCACCAGCCCCCAGGGGTGGAATGAAAAACTGTTTTTT.

This clone has just one count. V and J are TRBV28 and TRBJ2-7; D is tentatively TRBD1 or TRBD2 (6 bases each). The CDR3 spans 12 residues. V was pared by 3 bases and J by 6 bases, with 9 bases between. Germline-derived CDR1 and CDR2 are MDHEN and SYDVKM. CDR3 nucleotides: TGTGCCAGCAGTTTCAGGGGAGGCGAGCAGTACTTC. Translating it yields CASSFRGGEQYF.

V usage is TRBV9 and J usage is TRBJ2-5, with D tentatively TRBD2 (6 bases). CDR3 length equals 15 residues. Germline CDR1 reads SGDLS; CDR2 reads YYNGEE. V was cut by 0 bases and J by 5 bases, with 14 bases left in between. CDR3 protein: CASSVGGRNYETQYF. The CDR3 nucleotides are TGTGCCAGCAGCGTAGGAGGGAGGAACTACGAGACCCAGTACTTC.

The chain carries TRBV7-8 and TRBJ1-5; D remains ambiguous. The V end lost 0 bases, the J end lost 1 base, and 10 bases lay between the germline ends. Germline CDR1 is SGHVS and CDR2 is FQNEAQ. The CDR3 has 16 residues. CDR3 in amino acids: CASSLAGSRSNQPQHF. CDR3 DNA sequence: TGTGCCAGCAGCTTAGCAGGGTCCAGGAGCAATCAGCCCCAGCATTTT. The whole variable domain, filled in from reference TRBV7-8 and TRBJ1-5, reads GAGVSQSPRYKVAKRGQDVALRCDPISGHVSLFWYQQALGQGPEFLTYFQNEAQLDKSGLPSDRFFAERPEGSVSTLKIQRTQQEDSAVYLCASSLAGSRSNQPQHFGDGTRLSIL.

This rearrangement joins TRBV19 to TRBJ1-1; D unresolved. This CDR3 is built from 14 residues. From germline, CDR1 is LNHDA and CDR2 SQIVND (reference sequence). The ends were cut back, 4 bases at V and 0 bases at J, with 9 bases in the middle. The CDR3 sequence: CASSNEGMNTEAFF. For the CDR3, the DNA is TGTGCCAGTAGTAACGAGGGAATGAACACTGAAGCTTTCTTT. The whole variable domain, remainder taken from reference TRBV19 and TRBJ1-1, is DGGITQSPKYLFRKEGQNVTLSCEQNLNHDAMYWYRQDPGQGLRLIYYSQIVNDFQKGDIAEGYSVSREKKESFPLTVTSAQKNPTAFYLCASSNEGMNTEAFFGQGTRLTVV.

This clone has a single count. The J gene is TRBJ1-1, the V gene TRBV19; D gene ambiguous. V was pared by 4 bases and J by 1 base, with 4 bases between. This CDR3 comprises 12 residues. Germline V CDR1 and CDR2: LNHDA, SQIVND (reference sequence). Here the CDR3 reads CASSSRNTEAFF. CDR3 coding DNA: TGTGCCAGTAGTAGCAGGAACACTGAAGCTTTCTTT.

The chain is built from TRBV19 and TRBJ2-7, with 8 bases identical to TRBD1. The CDR3 is 14 residues long. The V segment lost 5 bases and the J segment 3 bases; nucleotides outside the gene matches: 6. Germline-derived CDR1 and CDR2 are LNHDA and SQIVND (reference sequence). As DNA, the CDR3 is TGTGCCAGTAGTTCACAGGGGGGTCTCTACGAGCAGTACTTC. It translates to CASSSQGGLYEQYF.

The rearrangement links TRBV7-2 to TRBJ1-6; D gene ambiguous. From germline, CDR1 is SGHTA and CDR2 FQGNSA. CDR3 length: 13 amino acids. Trimming left V 5 bases short and J 10 bases short, with 12 bases between. For the CDR3, the DNA is TGTGCCAGCAGCACGACGTCAGAATCACCCCTCCACTTT. Its protein is CASSTTSESPLHF. Full variable domain (missing parts from reference TRBV7-2 and TRBJ1-6): GAGVSQSPSNKVTEKGKDVELRCDPISGHTALYWYRQSLGQGLEFLIYFQGNSAPDKSGLPSDRFSAERTGGSVSTLTIQRTQQEDSAVYLCASSTTSESPLHFGNGTRLTVT.

V usage is TRBV7-2 and J usage is TRBJ2-2, with TRBD2 matching 8 bases. V dropped 8 bases and J dropped 2; count of bases not matched to a gene: 10. The CDR3 covers 16 residues. Per the germline V gene, CDR1 is SGHTA and CDR2 is FQGNSA. CDR3 loop: CASRPGGVANTGELFF. Written as DNA, the CDR3 is TGTGCCAGCCGCCCCGGGGGGGTCGCTAACACCGGGGAGCTGTTTTTT.

The V call is TRBV7-2, the J call TRBJ2-3; D gene unclear. The CDR3 spans 13 residues. Germline CDR1 and CDR2: SGHTA and FQGNSA. V shed 0 bases and J shed 5 bases, with 6 bases lying between them. CDR3 amino acids: CASSLALQDTQYF. CDR3 nucleotides: TGTGCCAGCAGCTTAGCCCTACAAGATACGCAGTATTTT.

This clone was detected once. Here the CDR3 reads CASSRGEAGNTIYF. In DNA, the CDR3 is TGTGCCAGCAGCAGAGGGGAGGCTGGAAACACCATATATTTT. The rearrangement links TRBV11-3 to TRBJ1-3, with D tentatively TRBD1 (5 bases). The CDR3 is 14 residues long. With 5 bases removed from V and 2 bases from J, the gap between germline ends came to 10 bases. Germline CDR1 and CDR2: SGHNT and YENEEA.